The 18 T cell receptor beta chains below come from one sample, sequenced in a study of cytomegalovirus exposure and HLA in healthy donors. Some clones are missing from TCRdb's copy, which holds only in-frame ones; the method was immunoSEQ multiplex PCR. The table records some 120,000 clones, under 90% of them present only once. The sequencing input was PBMCs. The receptor set was obtained from a man aged 30 to 45 in good health and CMV-seronegative.

J is TRBJ1-2 and V is TRBV19; 9 bases line up with TRBD1. CDR3 length: 15 amino acids. Germline V gives CDR1 LNHDA, CDR2 SQIVND (reference sequence). V gave up 5 bases and J gave up 9 bases; unmatched junction bases: 13. The CDR3 nucleotides read TGTGCCAGTAGTCCCATCAGCGGGACAGGGAGTAGCTACACCTTC. Translating gives CASSPISGTGSSYTF.

The V call is TRBV4-1, the J call TRBJ1-2, with a weak D call TRBD1 (6 bases). V lost 1 base to trimming and J lost 8 bases, with 20 bases between them. In germline, CDR1 is MGHRA, CDR2 YSYEKL. CDR3 size: 16 residues. The CDR3 spells CASSQASDSASFGYTF. CDR3 nucleotides: TGCGCCAGCAGCCAAGCCTCGGACAGCGCATCTTTCGGCTACACCTTC.

This clone was seen just once. The chain is built from TRBV5-1 and TRBJ1-2; 12 bases fit TRBD1. V dropped 4 bases and J dropped 6; count of bases not matched to a gene: 7. The CDR3 extends over 15 amino acids. Germline V lookup: CDR1 SGHRS, CDR2 YFSETQ. This chain's CDR3 is CASSTGTGGGNGYTF. CDR3 nucleotide sequence: TGCGCCAGCAGCACCGGGACAGGGGGCGGCAATGGCTACACCTTC.

This sequence joins TRBV5-4 and TRBJ1-1, with 9 positions matching TRBD1. The length of the CDR3 is 14 residues. Trimming cost V 4 bases and J 5 bases; bases outside gene matches: 6. Germline values: CDR1 SGHNT, CDR2 YYREEE (reference sequence). The chain's CDR3 is CASSAGTGRTEAFF. CDR3 DNA: TGTGCCAGCAGCGCCGGGACAGGGCGGACTGAAGCTTTCTTT.

The genes are TRBV7-2 and TRBJ2-1; 12 nucleotides line up with TRBD2. The CDR3 sequence is 16 residues long. V gave up 0 bases and J gave up 7 bases; unmatched junction bases: 4. CDR1 and CDR2 (germline): SGHTA, FQGNSA. CDR3 amino acids: CASSLATSGGQNEQFF. The CDR3, as DNA: TGTGCCAGCAGCTTAGCCACTAGCGGGGGGCAGAATGAGCAGTTCTTC. The entire variable domain, with the rest obtained from reference TRBV7-2 and TRBJ2-1, is as follows: GAGVSQSPSNKVTEKGKDVELRCDPISGHTALYWYRQSLGQGLEFLIYFQGNSAPDKSGLPSDRFSAERTGGSVSTLTIQRTQQEDSAVYLCASSLATSGGQNEQFFGPGTRLTVL.

The chain carries TRBV10-3 and TRBJ1-6, with TRBD1 as a possible D gene (5 bases). Per germline, CDR1 ENHRY and CDR2 SYGVKD. Trimming shortened V by 4 bases and J by 8 bases, and 15 bases separated the two germline ends. The length of the CDR3 is 15 residues. CDR3 in amino acids: CAISGGVGEYSPLHF. As DNA, the CDR3 is TGTGCCATCAGTGGGGGGGTCGGGGAATATTCACCCCTCCACTTT.

The chain joins TRBV2 to TRBJ1-1; TRBD1 matches 7 bases. Germline-derived CDR1 and CDR2 are SNHLY and FYNNEI. V trimming: 9 bases; J trimming: 5 bases; junction bases outside the gene matches: 15. The CDR3 contains 15 residues. The CDR3 bases are TGTGCCAGTCAGGTACAAAGACAGGGCAGGACTGAAGCTTTCTTT. This encodes CASQVQRQGRTEAFF.

This chain connects TRBV10-1 to TRBJ2-3; possible D gene TRBD2, 6 bases. The CDR3 totals 16 residues. Germline assignment: CDR1 WNHNN and CDR2 SYGVQD (reference sequence). The germline V and J ends were trimmed by 0 bases and 6 bases, with 16 bases remaining between them. CDR3 sequence (DNA): TGCGCCAGCAGTGAGTCGGTTAGCGGCGGGCGGGATACGCAGTATTTT. Its translation: CASSESVSGGRDTQYF.

This rearrangement joins TRBV7-3 to TRBJ1-1; 7 bases fit TRBD1. Looked up from germline, CDR1 is SGHTA and CDR2 is FQGTGA. V trimming: 5 bases; J trimming: 3 bases; junction bases outside the gene matches: 9. The CDR3 spans 15 residues. This CDR3 is CASSARGGRDTEAFF. The DNA of the CDR3 is TGTGCCAGCAGCGCCCGAGGGGGCAGGGACACTGAAGCTTTCTTT. The full variable domain, with the rest looked up from reference TRBV7-3 and TRBJ1-1, is GAGVSQTPSNKVTEKGKYVELRCDPISGHTALYWYRQSLGQGPEFLIYFQGTGAADDSGLPNDRFFAVRPEGSVSTLKIQRTERGDSAVYLCASSARGGRDTEAFFGQGTRLTVV.

The J gene is TRBJ1-5, the V gene TRBV13, with a possible D match to TRBD1 (6 bases). The CDR3 totals 15 residues. Germline values: CDR1 PRHDT, CDR2 FYEKMQ (reference sequence). Deletions cut 5 bases from V and 7 bases from J, with 18 bases between. As DNA, the CDR3 is TGTGCCAGCAGCCCGCCACTAGGGGGTCGGCAGCCCCAGCATTTT. Amino acid sequence: CASSPPLGGRQPQHF.

The V call is TRBV9, the J call TRBJ1-2; 7 positions agree with TRBD1. The germline V gene encodes CDR1 SGDLS and CDR2 YYNGEE. CDR3 length equals 14 residues. J gave up 2 bases and V 3 bases, and 4 bases lay outside the gene matches. The CDR3 here is CASSASGQNYGYTF. The CDR3 DNA follows: TGTGCCAGCAGCGCCTCGGGACAGAACTATGGCTACACCTTC.

This clone was detected once. This chain uses TRBV2 with TRBJ1-2, with 8 bases matching TRBD1. From germline, CDR1 is SNHLY and CDR2 FYNNEI. CDR3 length: 14 residues. V shed 2 bases and J 7 bases; nucleotides not matched to a gene: 6. CDR3 coding DNA: TGTGCCAGCAGTGAACAGGGGGCTGGGGCTGGCTACACCTTC. Residues: CASSEQGAGAGYTF. Variable domain in full (rest from reference TRBV2 and TRBJ1-2): EPEVTQTPSHQVTQMGQEVILRCVPISNHLYFYWYRQILGQKVEFLVSFYNNEISEKSEIFDDQFSVERPDGSNFTLKIRSTKLEDSAMYFCASSEQGAGAGYTFGSGTRLTVV.

The chain recombines TRBV7-9 with TRBJ2-3, with D hard to call. Trimming took off 4 bases at V and 0 bases at J, with 11 bases between the two ends. This CDR3 is built from 15 residues. Germline V lookup: CDR1 SEHNR, CDR2 FQNEAQ (reference sequence). CDR3 amino acids: CASSYDLSSTDTQYF. The DNA of the CDR3 is TGTGCCAGCAGCTACGACTTGTCTAGCACAGATACGCAGTATTTT.

The gene calls are TRBV4-3 and TRBJ1-2, with D perhaps matching TRBD1 (5 bases). Germline lookup yields CDR1 LGHNA and CDR2 YSLEER. Trimming took off 0 bases at V and 4 bases at J, with 12 bases between the two ends. The CDR3 covers 15 residues. The CDR3 bases are TGCGCCAGCAGCCAAGAAGGGAGGGGTGGCTATGGCTACACCTTC. Translating gives CASSQEGRGGYGYTF.

The chain uses TRBV27 and TRBJ1-1; D might be TRBD1 (6 bases). V was shortened by 0 bases and J by 0 bases, with 8 bases between the two germline ends. Germline V gene sequence: CDR1 MNHEY, CDR2 SMNVEV (reference sequence). The CDR3 length is 15 residues. The CDR3 region is CASSLSPGVNTEAFF. CDR3 nucleotides: TGTGCCAGCAGTTTATCTCCAGGGGTGAACACTGAAGCTTTCTTT.

The chain employs TRBV13 and TRBJ1-2; no clear D. The CDR3 loop spans 14 amino acids. CDR1 is PRHDT, CDR2 FYEKMQ, per germline (reference sequence). Trimming stripped 7 bases from V and 4 bases from J, with 16 bases between. This CDR3 reads CASNLAGDSYGYTF. CDR3 bases: TGTGCCAGCAACTTGGCCGGGGATTCCTATGGCTACACCTTC.

This clone was recorded once. The chain uses TRBV6-1 and TRBJ1-6, with 7 bases lining up with TRBD1. V was clipped by 6 bases and J by 6 bases; unmatched bases: 8. Germline lookup yields CDR1 MNHNS and CDR2 SASEGT. The CDR3 covers 15 residues. The CDR3 coding sequence is TGTGCCAGCAGGCAATCGACAGGGCTTAATTCACCCCTCCACTTT. Translating it yields CASRQSTGLNSPLHF.

This chain links TRBV6-6 with TRBJ1-1; the D gene is possibly TRBD1 (5 bases). In germline, CDR1 is MNHNY, CDR2 SVGAGI (reference sequence). This CDR3 spans 13 amino acids. The V and J ends lost 8 bases and 4 bases respectively, with 14 bases between them. The DNA for the CDR3 is TGTGCCAGCTGGGTGGACACGGGCACTGAAGCTTTCTTT. It is translated as CASWVDTGTEAFF.